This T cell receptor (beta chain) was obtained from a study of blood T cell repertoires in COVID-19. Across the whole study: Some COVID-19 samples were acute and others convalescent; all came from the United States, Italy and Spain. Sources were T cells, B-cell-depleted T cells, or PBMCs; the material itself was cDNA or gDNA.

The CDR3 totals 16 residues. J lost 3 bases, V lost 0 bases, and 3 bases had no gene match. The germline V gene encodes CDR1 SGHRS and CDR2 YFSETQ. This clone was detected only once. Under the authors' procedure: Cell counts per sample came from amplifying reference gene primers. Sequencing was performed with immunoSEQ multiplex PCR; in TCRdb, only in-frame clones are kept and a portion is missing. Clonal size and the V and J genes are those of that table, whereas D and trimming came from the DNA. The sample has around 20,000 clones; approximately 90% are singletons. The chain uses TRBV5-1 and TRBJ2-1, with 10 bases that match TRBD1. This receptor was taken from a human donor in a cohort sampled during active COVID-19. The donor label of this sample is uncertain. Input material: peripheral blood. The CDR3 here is CASSLDGDRGYNEQFF. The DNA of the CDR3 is TGCGCCAGCAGCTTGGATGGGGACAGGGGCTACAATGAGCAGTTCTTC.